One sample yielded the 20 T cell receptor beta chains listed below, sequenced in a study of blood T cells in healthy people across ages. Combining a sample-barcoded 5' primer with a J-beta primer mix, a second PCR ran for 7 to 11 cycles. In TCRdb, the 5' RACE reads were re-called with MiXCR into one record per CDR3 protein. The sample lists around 1.5 million distinct CDR3 sequences; approximately 63% were seen once. Sample: blood. These receptors all come from a man aged 18 to 35 in good health.

CDR3 sequence (DNA): TGTGCCAGCTCACCTGATGGGGGGCGGGGTGAGCAGTTCTTC. It translates to CASSPDGGRGEQFF. The chain carries TRBV18 and TRBJ2-1, with D possibly being TRBD1 or TRBD2 (6 bases each). The V gene lost 3 bases and the J gene lost 9 bases, with 15 bases spanning the gap. Germline CDR1 and CDR2: KGHSH and LQKENI. The CDR3 length is 14 residues.

The chain uses TRBV4-1 and TRBJ2-7; TRBD2 aligns across 8 bases. The CDR3 totals 17 residues. Germline assignment: CDR1 MGHRA and CDR2 YSYEKL. J was trimmed by 3 bases and V by 1 base; bases with no gene match: 11. CDR3 residues: CASSQGFKLAEFYEQYF. The CDR3 DNA sequence: TGCGCCAGCAGCCAAGGCTTTAAACTAGCGGAATTCTACGAGCAGTACTTC.

Here the CDR3 reads CSATGFPADEQFF. The CDR3 bases are TGCAGTGCTACGGGCTTCCCGGCGGATGAGCAGTTCTTC. The chain has TRBV20-1 and TRBJ2-1, with no clear D. V gave up 4 bases and J gave up 8 bases, with 15 bases separating them. The CDR3 is made up of 13 amino acids. Germline V gene data show CDR1 as DFQATT and CDR2 as SNEGSKA (reference sequence).

The chain has TRBV7-6 and TRBJ2-3; 8 bases agree with TRBD1. The ends lost 2 bases at V and 5 bases at J; junction bases unmatched: 6. CDR3 length: 15 residues. Germline V gene data show CDR1 as SGHVS and CDR2 as FNYEAQ. The CDR3 bases are TGTGCCAGCAGCTTACGGCAGGGGGCAAGAGATACGCAGTATTTT. This translates into CASSLRQGARDTQYF.

The chain carries TRBV7-2 and TRBJ2-5; 7 nucleotides align to TRBD2. Germline CDR1 and CDR2: SGHTA and FQGNSA. The J segment lost 3 bases and the V segment lost 5 bases, leaving 12 bases of the junction unmatched. The CDR3 is 16 residues long. CDR3 sequence reads: CASSPVVPREEETQYF. DNA for the CDR3: TGTGCCAGCAGCCCTGTGGTACCCCGGGAGGAAGAGACCCAGTACTTC.

The genes are TRBV7-2 and TRBJ2-5, with D perhaps TRBD1 (5 bases). Germline CDR1 and CDR2: SGHTA and FQGNSA. The CDR3 length is 14 residues. V was shortened by 5 bases and J by 11 bases, with 21 bases between the two germline ends. The DNA of the CDR3 is TGTGCCAGCAGCACAGGATCAAGGATAAATGAGCAGTACTTC. The encoded protein is CASSTGSRINEQYF.

The chain is built from TRBV11-2 and TRBJ2-3, with D possibly TRBD2 on 5 matching bases. Germline V gives CDR1 SGHAT, CDR2 FQNNGV. The CDR3 runs to 18 residues. Trimming removed 1 base from V and 0 bases from J, with 17 bases in between. The CDR3 bases are TGTGCCAGCAGCTTAGGATCTGCCCAGCGGACTAGCACAGATACGCAGTATTTT. Translated, it gives CASSLGSAQRTSTDTQYF.

The chain combines TRBV4-2 with TRBJ2-3, with 9 bases matching TRBD2. Per germline, CDR1 LGHNA and CDR2 YNFKEQ. CDR3 size: 19 residues. The J segment lost 2 bases and the V segment lost 0 bases, leaving 12 bases of the junction unmatched. CDR3 coding DNA: TGTGCCAGCAGCCAAGAAGGGCGGGGGGGGATCGGGAACACAGATACGCAGTATTTT. Amino acid sequence: CASSQEGRGGIGNTDTQYF.

This rearrangement joins TRBV6-5 to TRBJ2-5; D is uncertain. Germline lookup yields CDR1 MNHEY and CDR2 SVGAGI. V lost 5 bases and J 4 bases, leaving 11 bases between the germline ends. The CDR3 is 13 residues long. The CDR3 region has the DNA TGTGCCAGCAGTGACGGCTGGGGAGAGACCCAGTACTTC. Protein: CASSDGWGETQYF.

The V and J genes are TRBV6-5 and TRBJ2-4, with TRBD2 matching 8 bases. Germline V gives CDR1 MNHEY, CDR2 SVGAGI. The CDR3 runs 13 residues. After removal of 6 bases from V and 13 bases from J, the junction contained 11 bases not matched to a gene. The CDR3 nucleotides are TGTGCCAGCAGCCGGGACTCGCGGGGGGAGCAGTACTTC. Its protein product is CASSRDSRGEQYF.

As DNA, the CDR3 is TGTGCCAGCAGTTACTCGCCGGATGGCTACACCTTC. It translates to CASSYSPDGYTF. This sequence joins TRBV6-6 and TRBJ1-2; D gene unclear. Germline V gene sequence: CDR1 MNHNY, CDR2 SVGAGI (reference sequence). V was cut by 0 bases and J by 6 bases, with 5 bases left in between. The CDR3 runs 12 residues.

This clonotype was seen more than once but under ten times. The chain couples TRBV6-6 to TRBJ2-4; tentatively, D is TRBD2 (6 bases). This CDR3 comprises 15 residues. Germline CDR1 reads MNHNY; CDR2 reads SVGAGI (reference sequence). The V end was cut by 0 bases, the J end by 6 bases, with 12 bases between. The CDR3 protein is CASSYSREGGNIQYF. In DNA, the CDR3 is TGTGCCAGCAGTTACTCGAGAGAGGGAGGAAACATTCAGTACTTC.

V is TRBV20-1 and J is TRBJ1-2, with 9 positions matching TRBD1. Germline loops: CDR1 DFQATT, CDR2 SNEGSKA (reference sequence). The length of the CDR3 is 15 residues. J lost 4 bases, V lost 6 bases, and 12 bases had no gene match. CDR3 loop: CSASPSGQGAYGYTF. CDR3 nucleotides: TGCAGTGCCAGTCCGTCGGGACAGGGCGCCTATGGCTACACCTTC.

The rearrangement uses TRBV7-9 and TRBJ2-7; 10 positions match TRBD1. The closer fit of TRBJ2-4 to the DNA end suggests the J call may be wrong. This CDR3 has 13 amino acids. Looked up from germline, CDR1 is SEHNR and CDR2 is FQNEAQ (reference sequence). The CDR3 DNA reads TGTGCCGGACAGGGGGAACGTGAAAACATTCAGTACTTC. The encoded protein is CAGQGERENIQYF.

Only a few counts were recorded for this clonotype. The chain joins TRBV12-5 to TRBJ2-1; D not resolved. The CDR3 loop spans 14 amino acids. V gave up 3 bases and J gave up 5 bases, with 11 bases separating them. Germline V gene lookup returns CDR1 LGHNT and CDR2 FRNRAP. The CDR3 sequence is CASGLGWPDNEQFF. In nucleotides, the CDR3 is TGTGCTAGTGGTTTAGGGTGGCCGGACAATGAGCAGTTCTTC.

This clonotype turned up a few times. The chain is built from TRBV9 and TRBJ1-4; D gene unclear. Per germline, CDR1 SGDLS and CDR2 YYNGEE. This CDR3 comprises 14 residues. Between the trimmed V and J ends, which lost 7 bases and 8 bases, there was a span of 18 bases. CDR3 sequence: CASGRSNGREKLFF. The DNA for the CDR3 is TGTGCCAGCGGAAGATCGAATGGGCGAGAAAAACTGTTTTTT. Drawing the rest from reference TRBV9 and TRBJ1-4, the complete variable domain is DSGVTQTPKHLITATGQRVTLRCSPRSGDLSVYWYQQSLDQGLQFLIQYYNGEERAKGNILERFSAQQFPDLHSELNLSSLELGDSALYFCASGRSNGREKLFFGSGTQLSVL.

Only a few counts were recorded for this clonotype. The rearrangement uses TRBV7-9 and TRBJ2-1; D not resolved. Trimming cost V 7 bases and J 0 bases, with 19 bases left between them. This CDR3 has 17 residues. CDR1 is SEHNR and CDR2 is FQNEAQ in the germline V gene (reference sequence). CDR3 in amino acids: CASTFLTLVSSYNEQFF. The CDR3 nucleotides read TGTGCCAGCACTTTTCTGACCCTCGTTAGCTCCTACAATGAGCAGTTCTTC.

In the case of this clonotype: One junction end does not reproduce the germline sequence, and a read error may be involved. V usage is TRBV7-6 and J usage is TRBJ1-2; D is uncertain. Germline lookup yields CDR1 SGHVS and CDR2 FNYEAQ. CDR3 length: 13 amino acids. This CDR3 is CAGSHGSSYGYTF. CDR3 nucleotides: TGTGCCGGCAGCCATGGCAGCTCCTATGGCTACACCTTC.

The chain joins TRBV14 to TRBJ2-7; no clear D gene. The V gene's germline CDR1 is SGHDN and CDR2 FVKESK. Trimming removed 4 bases from V and 3 bases from J, with 13 bases in between. CDR3 size: 14 residues. The CDR3 DNA follows: TGTGCCAGCAGCCGTAGCAATTTATTCTACGAGCAGTACTTC. It specifies CASSRSNLFYEQYF.

This clonotype occurred a few times. The V call is TRBV6-1, the J call TRBJ2-1, with 7 bases lining up with TRBD1. The germline V gene has CDR1 MNHNS and CDR2 SASEGT. J gave up 7 bases and V 5 bases, and 8 bases lay outside the gene matches. This CDR3 is 14 amino acids long. Here the CDR3 reads CASSNQGQSNEQFF. CDR3 nucleotide sequence: TGTGCCAGCAGTAACCAGGGACAGTCAAATGAGCAGTTCTTC.